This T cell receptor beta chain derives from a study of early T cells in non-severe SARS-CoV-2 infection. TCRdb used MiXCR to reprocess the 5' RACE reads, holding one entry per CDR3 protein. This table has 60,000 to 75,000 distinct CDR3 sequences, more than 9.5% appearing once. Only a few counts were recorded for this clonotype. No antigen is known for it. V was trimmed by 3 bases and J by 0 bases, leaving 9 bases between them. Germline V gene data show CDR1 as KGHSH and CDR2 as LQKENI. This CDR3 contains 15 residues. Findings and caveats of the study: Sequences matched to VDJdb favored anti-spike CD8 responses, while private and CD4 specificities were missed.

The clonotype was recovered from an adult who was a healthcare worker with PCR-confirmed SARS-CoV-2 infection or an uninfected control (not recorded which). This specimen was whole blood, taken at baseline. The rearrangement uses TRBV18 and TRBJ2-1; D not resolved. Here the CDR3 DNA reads TGTGCCAGCTCACCTAGGGCAGCCTCCTACAATGAGCAGTTCTTC. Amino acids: CASSPRAASYNEQFF.